These 8 T cell receptor beta chains came from one sample sequenced in a study of immune evolution from preneoplasia to lung adenocarcinoma. Data came from immunoSEQ multiplex PCR; TCRdb stores just in-frame clones and leaves some out. There are 6,000 to 6,500 clones in the sample; about 73% occur only once, and about 10% lies in the top ten. Sequencing was performed on FFPE lung adenocarcinoma in situ tissue. Receptors originate from a donor at least 70 years old with lung adenocarcinoma.

The CDR3 sequence is CASGGDRNSGNTIYF. CDR3 in DNA: TGTGCCAGCGGGGGGGACAGAAACTCTGGAAACACCATATATTTT. The V and J genes are TRBV6-5 and TRBJ1-3; 7 bases are a match to TRBD1. The CDR3 is 15 residues long. V lost 8 bases to trimming and J lost 0 bases; unmatched junction nucleotides: 7. CDR1 and CDR2 from the germline V gene are MNHEY and SVGAGI.

V gene TRBV7-3 combines with J gene TRBJ2-3; TRBD2 matches 12 bases. Germline V lookup: CDR1 SGHTA, CDR2 FQGTGA. This CDR3 is 17 amino acids long. V lost 1 base to trimming and J lost 4 bases; unmatched junction nucleotides: 6. Here the CDR3 reads CASSLIASGRASDTQYF. Written as DNA, the CDR3 is TGTGCCAGCAGCTTAATTGCTAGCGGGAGGGCCTCAGATACGCAGTATTTT.

The genes are TRBV30 and TRBJ1-3; D not resolved. Germline-derived CDR1 and CDR2 are GTSNPN and SVGIG (reference sequence). V lost 0 bases, J lost 3 bases, and 15 bases lay in between. CDR3 length: 16 amino acids. CDR3 protein: CAWSVKGSGFGNTIYF. The CDR3 coding sequence is TGTGCCTGGAGTGTAAAAGGGTCCGGATTTGGAAACACCATATATTTT.

This rearrangement joins TRBV10-3 to TRBJ1-4; D is undetermined. V was shortened by 8 bases and J by 7 bases, with 11 bases between the two germline ends. CDR3 length: 12 amino acids. CDR1 is ENHRY and CDR2 is SYGVKD in the germline V gene. Written as DNA, the CDR3 is TGTGCCATCGGGTACATCGGTGAAAAACTGTTTTTT. Its protein product is CAIGYIGEKLFF.

To note about this clone: A much larger clone lies a single base off, so this may be a read error. Other DNA sequences in this specimen translate into the identical CDR3. The chain links TRBV30 to TRBJ1-3, with a possible D match to TRBD1 (6 bases). The germline CDR1 and CDR2 sequences are GTSNPN and SVGIG (reference sequence). The CDR3 contains 13 residues. The CDR3 DNA is TGTGCCTGGAATAGGGGGGAGAGAAACACCATATACTTT. It encodes CAWNRGERNTIYF.

The chain carries TRBV5-1 and TRBJ2-1; D possibly corresponds to TRBD2 (5 bases). Trimming took 1 base from V and 3 from J, leaving 8 bases between them. Germline CDR1 reads SGHRS; CDR2 reads YFSETQ. This CDR3 region has 14 residues. The CDR3 DNA reads TGCGCCAGCAGCTTGACCGGGGACTACAATGAGCAGTTCTTC. Residues: CASSLTGDYNEQFF.

V gene TRBV28 combines with J gene TRBJ2-1; no clear D. The CDR3 has 11 amino acids. Trimming removed 3 bases at V and 6 bases at J, with 3 bases between. Germline lookup yields CDR1 MDHEN and CDR2 SYDVKM. The CDR3 loop is CASSLTNEQFF. The DNA for the CDR3 is TGTGCCAGCAGTTTGACCAATGAGCAGTTCTTC. The whole variable domain, remainder taken from reference TRBV28 and TRBJ2-1, is DVKVTQSSRYLVKRTGEKVFLECVQDMDHENMFWYRQDPGLGLRLIYFSYDVKMKEKGDIPEGYSVSREKKERFSLILESASTNQTSMYLCASSLTNEQFFGPGTRLTVL.

A remark on this clone: The junction differs from germline at one of its ends, possibly a read error. The identical CDR3 is also encoded by other nucleotide sequences in the sample. V usage is TRBV2 and J usage is TRBJ2-6, with a weak D call TRBD1 (5 bases). The CDR3 spans 14 residues. Germline V gene data show CDR1 as SNHLY and CDR2 as FYNNEI. CDR3 loop: CASSSISGANVLTF. The CDR3 coding sequence is TGTGCCAGCAGCTCCATCTCTGGGGCCAACGTTCTGACTTTC.